These 11 T cell receptor beta chains were sequenced from one sample in a study of Ad26.COV2.S vaccination and SARS-CoV-2 variants. Treatment described: 19 received Ad26.COV2.S at low or high dose, single or two shots; roughly 5 received placebo; per-sample allocation not given. It was on day 63 after the first vaccine or placebo injection that samples were taken. Method: immunoSEQ multiplex PCR; TCRdb's copy keeps in-frame clones and lacks some. This sample yields a few hundred thousand clones, of which about nine tenths are seen a single time; about 4.4% belongs to the top ten. This sample comprised peripheral blood, obtained in a trial of Ad26.COV2.S vaccine versus placebo. The source is a person between 18 and 59 years old who received the Ad26.COV2.S COVID-19 vaccine or a placebo.

The CDR3 nucleotides read TGTGCCAGCAGCTTAACGGGACCCAGCTCTTACCAAGAGACCCAGTACTTC. Amino acid sequence: CASSLTGPSSYQETQYF. The chain links TRBV7-3 to TRBJ2-5, with D perhaps given as TRBD1 or TRBD2 (5 bases each). Between the trimmed V and J ends, which lost 0 bases and 0 bases, there was a span of 14 bases. Per germline, CDR1 SGHTA and CDR2 FQGTGA. The CDR3 contains 17 residues.

This chain joins TRBV30 and TRBJ2-3, with D unresolved. CDR3 length: 14 amino acids. Germline CDR1 GTSNPN, CDR2 SVGIG (reference sequence). Trimming pared 0 bases from V and 4 bases from J, leaving 11 bases between. The CDR3 region has the DNA TGTGCCTGGAGTGTCGAGTGGGCCCCAGATACGCAGTATTTT. Residues: CAWSVEWAPDTQYF.

The rearrangement joins TRBV9 to TRBJ2-1, with 9 bases fitting TRBD2. Germline V gene sequence: CDR1 SGDLS, CDR2 YYNGEE. The CDR3 extends over 17 amino acids. Trimming cost V 0 bases and J 7 bases; bases outside gene matches: 11. The CDR3 is CASSVDLHAGGGNEQFF. CDR3 in DNA: TGTGCCAGCAGCGTAGATTTACACGCGGGAGGGGGGAATGAGCAGTTCTTC.

About this clone: The junction departs from the called germline gene at one end, perhaps through a read error. CDR3 loop: CTSSHLRARETQYF. The DNA of the CDR3 is TGCACCAGCAGCCACCTCCGAGCCCGCGAGACCCAGTACTTC. The rearrangement joins TRBV4-3 to TRBJ2-5; no clear D. From germline, CDR1 is LGHNA and CDR2 YSLEER. The CDR3 totals 14 residues.

The count of this clone is one. The CDR3 reads CASRNRSGGELFF. CDR3 coding DNA: TGCGCCAGCAGGAACAGGTCGGGCGGGGAGCTGTTTTTT. The chain links TRBV5-1 to TRBJ2-2, with D maybe TRBD1 (5 bases). The CDR3 sequence is 13 residues long. Germline CDR1 SGHRS, CDR2 YFSETQ. V lost 5 bases to trimming and J lost 7 bases, with 12 bases between them.

This clone was found a few times. The gene calls are TRBV27 and TRBJ2-1; D remains ambiguous. This CDR3 region has 14 residues. V dropped 4 bases and J dropped 9 bases, with 16 bases sitting between them. Germline V CDR1 and CDR2: MNHEY, SMNVEV (reference sequence). CDR3: CASSWDRVGGEQFF. The CDR3 nucleotides are TGTGCCAGCAGTTGGGATAGAGTTGGTGGTGAGCAGTTCTTC.

The chain employs TRBV24-1 and TRBJ2-1, with 7 bases fitting TRBD2. Trimming removed 4 bases from V and 3 bases from J; junction bases left unmatched: 5. In germline, CDR1 is KGHDR, CDR2 SFDVKD. The length of the CDR3 is 15 residues. The CDR3 sequence is CATSEVAGNYNEQFF. CDR3 nucleotides: TGTGCCACCAGTGAGGTAGCGGGTAACTACAATGAGCAGTTCTTC.

The V call is TRBV29-1, the J call TRBJ2-1; perhaps TRBD1 as D (6 bases). This CDR3 spans 17 amino acids. Trimming cost V 7 bases and J 0 bases, with 22 bases left between them. CDR1 is SQVTM and CDR2 is ANQGSEA in the germline V gene. The CDR3 spells CSAIPESDSFSYNEQFF. In nucleotides, the CDR3 is TGCAGCGCCATCCCCGAATCGGACAGTTTCTCCTACAATGAGCAGTTCTTC.

This chain connects TRBV5-6 to TRBJ2-5; D unclear. Germline CDR1 is SGHDT and CDR2 is YYEEEE. Trimming removed 3 bases from V and 0 bases from J, with 12 bases in between. The CDR3 is 15 residues long. The CDR3 nucleotides read TGTGCCAGCAGCTCCTATGTGGTGTACCAAGAGACCCAGTACTTC. It encodes CASSSYVVYQETQYF.

The CDR3 sequence: CASSPTNRDFNEQFF. The CDR3 DNA sequence: TGTGCCAGCTCACCGACCAACAGGGATTTCAATGAGCAGTTCTTC. V and J are TRBV18 and TRBJ2-1, with D possibly being TRBD1 (6 bases). V lost 3 bases, J lost 6 bases, and 15 bases lay in between. The CDR3 is made up of 15 amino acids. Germline V gene sequence: CDR1 KGHSH, CDR2 LQKENI. The full variable domain, in which reference TRBV18 and TRBJ2-1 provide the parts outside the CDR3, is NAGVMQNPRHLVRRRGQEARLRCSPMKGHSHVYWYRQLPEEGLKFMVYLQKENIIDESGMPKERFSAEFPKEGPSILRIQQVVRGDSAAYFCASSPTNRDFNEQFFGPGTRLTVL.

The J gene is TRBJ1-1, the V gene TRBV18; D unresolved. CDR1 is KGHSH and CDR2 is LQKENI in the germline V gene. The CDR3 runs 17 residues. V lost 3 bases, J lost 2 bases, and 19 bases lay in between. The CDR3 here is CASSPFPAPNANTEAFF. CDR3 nucleotide sequence: TGTGCCAGCTCACCCTTCCCCGCACCTAACGCAAACACTGAAGCTTTCTTT.